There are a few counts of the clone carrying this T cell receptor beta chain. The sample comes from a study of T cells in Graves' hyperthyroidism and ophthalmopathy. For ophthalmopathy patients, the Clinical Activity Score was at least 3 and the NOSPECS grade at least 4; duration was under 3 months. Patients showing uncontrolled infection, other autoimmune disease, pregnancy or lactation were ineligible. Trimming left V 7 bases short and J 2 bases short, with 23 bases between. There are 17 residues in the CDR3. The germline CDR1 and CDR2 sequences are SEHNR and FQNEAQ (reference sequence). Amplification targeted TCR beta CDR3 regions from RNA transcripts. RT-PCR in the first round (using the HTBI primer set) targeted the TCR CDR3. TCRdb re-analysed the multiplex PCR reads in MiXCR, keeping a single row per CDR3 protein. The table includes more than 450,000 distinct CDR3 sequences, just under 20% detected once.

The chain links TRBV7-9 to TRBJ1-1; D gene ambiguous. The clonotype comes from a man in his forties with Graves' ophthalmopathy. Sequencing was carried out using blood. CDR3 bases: TGTGCCAGCACCTCCGGTAACCTCATCAAGGTAAACACTGAAGCTTTCTTT. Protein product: CASTSGNLIKVNTEAFF.